These T cell receptor beta chains were read from a single sample in a study of blood T cell repertoires in COVID-19. Sequenced by immunoSEQ multiplex PCR; TCRdb stores in-frame clones only, minus some. Of approximately 200,000 clones in the sample, about 80% were seen once. What was sequenced was PBMCs or T cells enriched from blood (not recorded which). These TCRs come from a woman in her thirties or forties with acute COVID-19. Each CDR3 is given with its conserved first and last residue. The D gene is left open where the match is weak. Clone size is stated in some rows and not others, as once, few, many or a class when expanded.

j_call d_call v_call clone_size cdr3_aa cdr3_nt
TRBJ1-3 TRBD1 TRBV7-8 NA CASSLPRDSSGNTIYF TGTGCCAGCAGCTTACCCAGGGACAGCTCTGGAAACACCATATATTTT
TRBJ2-3 TRBD2 TRBV2 NA CASSVTSGRSFTDTQYF TGTGCCAGCAGTGTGACTAGCGGGAGGTCTTTCACAGATACGCAGTATTTT
TRBJ1-3 NA TRBV7-7 NA CASSLGPPSGGNTIYF TGTGCCAGCAGCCTAGGTCCTCCGAGCGGTGGAAACACCATATATTTT
TRBJ2-1 TRBD1 TRBV7-9 once CASSPPTGFSYNEQFF TGTGCCAGCAGCCCCCCGACAGGGTTCTCCTACAATGAGCAGTTCTTC
TRBJ1-2 NA TRBV20-1 NA CSAYFYGYTF TGCAGTGCTTACTTCTATGGCTACACCTTC
TRBJ2-3 TRBD2 TRBV3-1/TRBV3-2 few CASSPRTSGDTDTQYF TGTGCCAGCAGCCCCCGGACTAGCGGGGACACAGATACGCAGTATTTT
TRBJ2-3 NA TRBV4-1 NA CASSPLERGKDTQYF TGCGCCAGCAGCCCCCTGGAGCGCGGTAAAGATACGCAGTATTTT
TRBJ2-5 TRBD1 TRBV11-2 NA CASSRDSQETQYF TGTGCCAGCAGCCGGGACAGCCAAGAGACCCAGTACTTC
TRBJ2-3 NA TRBV2 NA CASSSYRGGTDTQYF TGTGCCAGCAGTTCCTACAGGGGGGGGACAGATACGCAGTATTTT
TRBJ2-2 TRBD2 TRBV3-1/TRBV3-2 NA CASSQDRLGREGLGTAGELFF TGTGCCAGCAGCCAAGATCGTTTGGGTCGGGAGGGCCTGGGAACAGCCGGGGAGCTGTTTTTT
TRBJ2-7 TRBD2 TRBV7-8 NA CASSSGTSGSEQYF TGTGCCAGCAGCTCTGGGACTAGCGGGAGCGAGCAGTACTTC
TRBJ1-1 NA TRBV12-3/TRBV12-4 NA CASRPTISTEAFF TGTGCCAGCAGACCTACCATCTCTACTGAAGCTTTCTTT
TRBJ2-1 NA TRBV6-6 few CASTRSSPYNEQFF TGTGCCAGCACCCGATCCAGTCCCTACAATGAGCAGTTCTTC
TRBJ1-2 TRBD1 TRBV14 NA CASSQDGTGYYGYTF TGTGCCAGCAGCCAAGATGGGACAGGGTATTATGGCTACACCTTC
TRBJ2-5 NA TRBV4-1 NA CASSQTVLQETQYF TGCGCCAGCAGCCAGACAGTCCTCCAAGAGACCCAGTACTTC
TRBJ1-3 TRBD1 TRBV5-8 NA CASSHWTGTTGNTIYF TGTGCCAGCAGCCATTGGACAGGGACTACTGGAAACACCATATATTTT
TRBJ1-2 TRBD1 TRBV7-8 NA CASSFPTGEVGGYTF TGTGCCAGCAGCTTCCCGACAGGGGAGGTTGGTGGCTACACCTTC
TRBJ2-7 TRBD1 TRBV10-3 few CAAGQGISYEQYF TGTGCCGCGGGACAGGGGATCTCCTACGAGCAGTACTTC
TRBJ2-2 NA TRBV5-1 NA CASERETGELFF TGCGCCAGCGAACGGGAGACCGGGGAGCTGTTTTTT
TRBJ2-1 TRBD2 TRBV4-1 NA CASSQDYTSGYYNEQFF TGCGCCAGCAGCCAAGATTACACTAGCGGATACTACAATGAGCAGTTCTTC
TRBJ2-3 TRBD2 TRBV4-2 NA CASSQAGGPTDTQYF TGTGCCAGCAGCCAAGCGGGAGGGCCCACAGATACGCAGTATTTT
TRBJ2-7 NA TRBV7-2 NA CASSSTSLQGYEQYF TGTGCCAGCAGCTCTACATCCCTACAGGGTTACGAGCAGTACTTC
TRBJ1-1 NA TRBV11-3 NA CASSSIAGTEAFF TGTGCCAGCAGCTCCATCGCAGGGACTGAAGCTTTCTTT
TRBJ1-2 TRBD1 TRBV6-5 NA CASSYSGTGGFGYTF TGTGCCAGCAGTTACTCCGGGACAGGGGGCTTTGGCTACACCTTC
TRBJ2-5 NA TRBV12-2 NA CAKWGGQETQYF TGCGCAAAATGGGGAGGGCAAGAGACCCAGTACTTC
TRBJ2-6 NA TRBV19 NA CASSIPAGFSGANVLTF TGTGCCAGTAGTATCCCGGCAGGGTTTTCTGGGGCCAACGTCCTGACTTTC
TRBJ2-5 TRBD2 TRBV28 NA CASSLFRTSGAQETQYF TGTGCCAGCAGTTTATTTAGGACTAGCGGGGCCCAAGAGACCCAGTACTTC
TRBJ1-4 NA TRBV30 NA CACVQRVLTNEKLFF TGTGCCTGCGTCCAGAGGGTTTTAACTAATGAAAAACTGTTTTTT
TRBJ2-2 NA TRBV2 NA CASRDNPNTGELFF TGTGCCAGCAGGGACAACCCGAACACCGGGGAGCTGTTTTTT
TRBJ1-2 NA TRBV7-9 NA CASSRRANYGYTF TGTGCCAGCAGCCGTCGGGCTAACTATGGCTACACCTTC
TRBJ2-5 NA TRBV3-1/TRBV3-2 NA CASSQETRSGETQYF TGTGCCAGCAGCCAAGAAACAAGGAGTGGGGAGACCCAGTACTTC
TRBJ2-5 NA TRBV4-2 NA CASSTPSDSQETQYF TGTGCCAGCAGCACCCCCTCGGACAGTCAAGAGACCCAGTACTTC
TRBJ2-1 TRBD2 TRBV6-5 once CASSYQTSGSAGEQFF TGTGCCAGCAGTTACCAGACTAGCGGGAGTGCCGGTGAGCAGTTCTTC
TRBJ2-7 NA TRBV27 NA CASSLSGLYEQYF TGTGCCAGCAGTTTAAGCGGACTCTACGAGCAGTACTTC
TRBJ2-1 NA TRBV19 NA CASTGSREVYNEQFF TGTGCCAGTACCGGATCCCGAGAGGTCTACAATGAGCAGTTCTTC
TRBJ2-5 NA TRBV7-9 NA CASSWRQQETQYF TGTGCCAGCAGCTGGAGACAGCAAGAGACCCAGTACTTC
TRBJ1-4 TRBD1 TRBV9 NA CASSVDGTGDEKLFF TGTGCCAGCAGCGTAGATGGGACAGGGGATGAAAAACTGTTTTTT
TRBJ1-2 TRBD1 TRBV6-1 NA CASSEGRGLGYGYTF TGTGCCAGCAGTGAGGGCAGGGGGCTTGGCTATGGCTACACCTTC
TRBJ2-5 TRBD1 TRBV6-2/TRBV6-3 NA CASSYSRGTAETQYF TGTGCCAGCAGTTACTCGAGGGGGACAGCCGAGACCCAGTACTTC
TRBJ1-3 NA TRBV2 NA CASIEDSLNTIYF TGTGCCAGCATAGAGGACTCTCTTAACACCATATATTTT
TRBJ1-3 TRBD1 TRBV15 NA CATSRDRGNTIYF TGTGCCACCAGCAGGGACAGGGGAAACACCATATATTTT
TRBJ2-7 NA TRBV29-1 NA CSSTGLDSYEQYF TGCAGCTCAACCGGTCTCGACTCCTACGAGCAGTACTTC